This TCR beta chain came from a study of blood T cells in healthy people across ages. General observations from the study: Roughly linear age-related decline in beta diversity appeared, significant by age about 37.

This clonotype was counted a few times. Its specificity is unknown. Samples had at least 7 million PBMCs isolated from them. The amount of total RNA extracted per sample was at least 5.5 micrograms. CDR1 and CDR2 from the germline V gene are KGHDR and SFDVKD. There are 13 residues in the CDR3. The V and J ends lost 8 bases and 6 bases respectively, with 13 bases between them. A sample-barcoded 5' primer and a J-beta primer mix were used in a second PCR of roughly 6 to 11 cycles. Tagging of each cDNA molecule was performed by a template-switch adaptor with 12 random nucleotides. TCRdb called the 5' RACE reads again in MiXCR, with one record for every CDR3 protein. The data show approximately 800,000 distinct CDR3 sequences, with about 61% seen just once and under 30% held by the top ten.

This clonotype was obtained from a man aged 40-55 years in good health. Sequenced: blood. The rearrangement uses TRBV24-1 and TRBJ2-1; D is undetermined. The CDR3, as DNA: TGTGCCACCACCACCCGGCTAGGCAATGAGCAGTTCTTC. Translating gives CATTTRLGNEQFF.